What follows describes a single T cell receptor (beta chain). Germline CDR1 reads LNHDA; CDR2 reads SQIVND (reference sequence). This CDR3 comprises 16 residues. Losses at the gene ends were 7 bases for V and 5 bases for J; bases not matched to a gene: 11. Repertoires were generated with immunoSEQ multiplex PCR, while TCRdb's copy carries only in-frame clones and drops some. The sample lists approximately 99,000 clones; roughly four fifths were seen once. This specimen belongs to a study of control samples from healthy donors and cancer patients. The chain carries TRBV19 and TRBJ2-4, with 10 positions matching TRBD1. The origin of this receptor is a man between 18 and 35 years old in good health. Sequenced: blood. The chain's CDR3 is CASTREGQGTQNIQYF. The CDR3, as DNA: TGTGCCAGTACTAGAGAGGGACAGGGGACCCAAAACATTCAGTACTTC.